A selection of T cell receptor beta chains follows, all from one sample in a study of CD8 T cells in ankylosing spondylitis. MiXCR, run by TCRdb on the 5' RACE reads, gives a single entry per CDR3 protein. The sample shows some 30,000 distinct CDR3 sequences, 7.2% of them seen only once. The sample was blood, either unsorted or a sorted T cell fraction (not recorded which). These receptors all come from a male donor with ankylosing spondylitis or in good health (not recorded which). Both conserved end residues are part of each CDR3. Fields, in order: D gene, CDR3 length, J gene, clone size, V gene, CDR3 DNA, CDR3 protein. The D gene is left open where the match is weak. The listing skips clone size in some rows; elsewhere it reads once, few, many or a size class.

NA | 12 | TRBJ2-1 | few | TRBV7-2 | TGTGCCAGCAGCTTATTTAACAATGAGCAGTTCTTC | CASSLFNNEQFF
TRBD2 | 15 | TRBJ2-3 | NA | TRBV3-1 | TGTGCCAGCAGTCCCGGGACTAGCAGCACAGATACGCAGTATTTT | CASSPGTSSTDTQYF
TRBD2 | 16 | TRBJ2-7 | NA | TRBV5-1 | TGCGCCAGCAGGTATTCCGGTGGGACTAGCGGCTACGAGCAGTACTTC | CASRYSGGTSGYEQYF
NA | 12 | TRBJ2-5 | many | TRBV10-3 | TGTGCCCCTGGCAGGGACCAAGAGACCCAGTACTTC | CAPGRDQETQYF
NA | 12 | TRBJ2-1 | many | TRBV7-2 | TGTGCCAGCAGCCGAGGAGACAATGAGCAGTTCTTC | CASSRGDNEQFF
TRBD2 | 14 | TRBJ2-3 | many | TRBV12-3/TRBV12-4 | TGTGCCAGCAGCTTAGCGGGATTAGGAGATACGCAGTATTTT | CASSLAGLGDTQYF
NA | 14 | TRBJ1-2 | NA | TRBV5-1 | TGCGCCAGCAGCGGGACCGGTGACCCCCGTGGCTACACCTTC | CASSGTGDPRGYTF
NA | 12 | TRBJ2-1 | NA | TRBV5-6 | TGTGCCAGCAGCCCCGGGTCCTTTGAGCAGTTCTTC | CASSPGSFEQFF
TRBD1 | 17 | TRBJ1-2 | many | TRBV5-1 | TGCGCCAGCAGCTTCACCGACAGGGGCATAACTAACTATGGCTACACCTTC | CASSFTDRGITNYGYTF
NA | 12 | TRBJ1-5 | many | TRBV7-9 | TGTGCCAGCAGCTTAGGTAGGCAGCCCCAGCATTTT | CASSLGRQPQHF
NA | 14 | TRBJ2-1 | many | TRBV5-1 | TGCGCCAGCAGATCACAGAGCTCCTACAATGAGCAGTTCTTC | CASRSQSSYNEQFF
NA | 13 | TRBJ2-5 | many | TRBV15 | TGTGCCACCAGCAGAGAGGCGGCGAAGACCCAGTACTTC | CATSREAAKTQYF
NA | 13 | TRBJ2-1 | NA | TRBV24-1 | TGTGCCACCAGTGATTTACTAGGGGCTGAGCAGTTCTTC | CATSDLLGAEQFF
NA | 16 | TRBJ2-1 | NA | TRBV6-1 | TGTGCCAGCAGGCCGGGAGACACAAGCTCCTACAATGAGCAGTTCTTC | CASRPGDTSSYNEQFF
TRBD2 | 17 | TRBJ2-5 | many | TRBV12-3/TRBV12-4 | TGTGCCAGCAGTTTAGGACTAGCGGGAGGTTACCAAGAGACCCAGTACTTC | CASSLGLAGGYQETQYF
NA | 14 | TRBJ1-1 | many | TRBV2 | TGTGCCAGCAGTGTAGATCGGTGGGACACTGAAGCTTTCTTT | CASSVDRWDTEAFF
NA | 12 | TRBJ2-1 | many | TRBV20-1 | TGCAGTGCTCCCTACTCTGACAATGAGCAGTTCTTC | CSAPYSDNEQFF
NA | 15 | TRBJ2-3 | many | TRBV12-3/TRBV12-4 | TGTGCCAGCAGTTTACGTCGGGGGCTTACAGATACGCAGTATTTT | CASSLRRGLTDTQYF
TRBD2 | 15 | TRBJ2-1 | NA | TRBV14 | TGTGCCAGCACCCCGAAATTAGCGGGAGGTGGGGAGCAGTTCTTC | CASTPKLAGGGEQFF
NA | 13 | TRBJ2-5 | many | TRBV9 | TGTGCCAGCAGCGTAGCCGCCCAAGAGACCCAGTACTTC | CASSVAAQETQYF
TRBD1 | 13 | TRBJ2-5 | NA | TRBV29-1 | TGCAGCTATGGGACAGGGGGCGGTGAGACCCAGTACTTC | CSYGTGGGETQYF
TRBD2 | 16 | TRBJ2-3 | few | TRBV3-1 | TGTGCCAGCAGCCAAGATCCTAGCGGGAGAACAGATACGCAGTATTTT | CASSQDPSGRTDTQYF
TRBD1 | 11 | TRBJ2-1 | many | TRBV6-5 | TGTGCCAGCAGCCGTGGGACAGGGAAGTTCTTC | CASSRGTGKFF
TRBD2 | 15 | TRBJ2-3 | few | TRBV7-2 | TGTGCCAGCAGCTGGACCGGGGGGTTCACAGATACGCAGTATTTT | CASSWTGGFTDTQYF
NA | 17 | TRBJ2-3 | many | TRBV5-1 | TGCGCCAGCAGCTTGGCCTTCTCCGGGGTTTCGACAGATACGCAGTATTTT | CASSLAFSGVSTDTQYF
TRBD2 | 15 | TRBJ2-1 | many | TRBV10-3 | TGTGCCATCAGTGCCAGCGGGAGGGCCGGAGATGAGCAGTTCTTC | CAISASGRAGDEQFF
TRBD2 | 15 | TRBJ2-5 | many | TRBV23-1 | TGCGCCAGCAGTCAACCTGGCGGGAGAGGGGAGACCCAGTACTTC | CASSQPGGRGETQYF
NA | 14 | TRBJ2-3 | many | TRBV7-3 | TGTGCCAGCAGCTTGGGAGGGACAGCAGATACGCAGTATTTT | CASSLGGTADTQYF
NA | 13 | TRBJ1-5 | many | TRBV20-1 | TGCAGTGCTAGAGACAGGTTGTTACAGCCCCAGCATTTT | CSARDRLLQPQHF
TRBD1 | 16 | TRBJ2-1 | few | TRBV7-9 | TGTGCCAGCAGCCTTTCGGACAGGCCTTTGGGCAATGAGCAGTTCTTC | CASSLSDRPLGNEQFF
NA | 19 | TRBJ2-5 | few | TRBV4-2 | TGTGCCAGCAGCCAAGTTTGGCAGGGGGAGGGGTCAACCCAAGAGACCCAGTACTTC | CASSQVWQGEGSTQETQYF
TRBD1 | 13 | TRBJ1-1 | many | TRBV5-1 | TGCGCCAGCAGCTCCCGGGACAGGGGTGAAGCTTTCTTT | CASSSRDRGEAFF
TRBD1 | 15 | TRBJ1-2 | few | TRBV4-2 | TGTGCCAGCAGCCAAGATCCAGGGGGCGAGTATGGCTACACCTTC | CASSQDPGGEYGYTF
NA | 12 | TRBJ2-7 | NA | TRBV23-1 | TGCGCCAGCAGTCCACCCCATTACGAGCAGTACTTC | CASSPPHYEQYF
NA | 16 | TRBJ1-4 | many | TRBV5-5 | TGTGCCAGCAGCTTGGCCGCGGGCCTTGCTAATGAAAAACTGTTTTTT | CASSLAAGLANEKLFF
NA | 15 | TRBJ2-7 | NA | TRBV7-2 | TGTGCCAGCAGCTTAGAGGCTAGCGCGGTCTACGAGCAGTACTTC | CASSLEASAVYEQYF
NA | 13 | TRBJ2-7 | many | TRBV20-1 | TGCAGTGCTAGTGAAGGGGGAGCCTACGAGCAGTACTTC | CSASEGGAYEQYF
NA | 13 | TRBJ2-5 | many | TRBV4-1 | TGCGCCAGCAGCCGACGGGTCCAAGAGACCCAGTACTTC | CASSRRVQETQYF
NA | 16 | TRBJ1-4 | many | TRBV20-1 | TGCAGTGCCGGAGGGGCGAGGCTCGAGGCTAATGAAAAACTGTTTTTT | CSAGGARLEANEKLFF
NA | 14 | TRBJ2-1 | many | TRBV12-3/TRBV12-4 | TGTGCCAGCAGTTTAGCGGGACTTTCCAATGAGCAGTTCTTC | CASSLAGLSNEQFF
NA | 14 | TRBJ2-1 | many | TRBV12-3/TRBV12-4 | TGTGCCAGCAGTCGATATTCAGACTACAATGAGCAGTTCTTC | CASSRYSDYNEQFF
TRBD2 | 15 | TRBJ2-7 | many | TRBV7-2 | TGTGCCAGCAGCTTAGAAGGGAGGGTCTCCTACGAGCAGTACTTC | CASSLEGRVSYEQYF
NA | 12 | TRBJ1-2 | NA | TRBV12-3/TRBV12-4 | TGTGCCAGCAGCAGACAGAACTATGGCTACACCTTC | CASSRQNYGYTF
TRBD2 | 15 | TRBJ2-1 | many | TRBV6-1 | TGTGCCACTCACGAGACTAGCGGGAGTTTGGGTGAGCAGTTCTTC | CATHETSGSLGEQFF
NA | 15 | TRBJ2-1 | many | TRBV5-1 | TGCGCCAGCAGCGCCATCCAGGGCACCTACAATGAGCAGTTCTTC | CASSAIQGTYNEQFF
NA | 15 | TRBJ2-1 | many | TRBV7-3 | TGTGCCAGCAGCTTAACGAGGTCGGATTACAATGAGCAGTTCTTC | CASSLTRSDYNEQFF
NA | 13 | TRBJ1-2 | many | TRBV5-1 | TGCGCCAGCAGTTCGGGACCGAGCTATGGCTACACCTTC | CASSSGPSYGYTF
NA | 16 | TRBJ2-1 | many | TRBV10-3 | TGTGCCATCAGTGATTCCGGGACGGCCTCCTCCAATGAGCAGTTCTTC | CAISDSGTASSNEQFF
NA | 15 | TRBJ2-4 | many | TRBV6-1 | TGTGCCAGCAGCCCAACGGCGGGTTCCAAAAACATTCAGTACTTC | CASSPTAGSKNIQYF